This T cell receptor beta chain was sequenced during a study of T cell responses to AZD1222 COVID-19 vaccine. V was trimmed by 4 bases and J by 5 bases, leaving 11 bases between them. Germline V gene sequence: CDR1 KGHDR, CDR2 SFDVKD. This CDR3 spans 14 amino acids. General study results and limits: Unmutated variant regions are reportedly targeted by nearly half of spike-specific TCRs. Baseline serostatus was positive in only a handful of AZD1222 recipients.

Method: immunoSEQ multiplex PCR; TCRdb's copy keeps in-frame clones and lacks some. Of 120,000 or so clones listed, about 90% are singletons. With respect to this clone: Its target is not known.

This chain connects TRBV24-1 to TRBJ2-1; no firm D call. This TCR was sampled from an adult who received the AZD1222 COVID-19 vaccine. Sample: peripheral blood, taken 28 days after the second AZD1222 dose. CDR3 coding DNA: TGTGCCACCAGTGACCCCAATAGAGACAATGAGCAGTTCTTC. It yields the protein CATSDPNRDNEQFF.